This T cell receptor (beta chain) was recorded in a study of CD8+CD57+ T cells in acquired aplastic anemia. For the study at large: Roughly 3.2 ug was the average amount of DNA from sorted CD4+ and CD8+ cells.

Comment on this clonotype: The target antigen is unknown.

Points from the study as a whole: The same twenty-nine CD8+ CDR3 sequences occurred in patients and in controls. Patients were compared with controls for CD8+ Simpson's diversity, and no significant difference emerged.

Per germline, CDR1 SGHRS and CDR2 YFSETQ. V was clipped by 0 bases and J by 8 bases, with 14 bases between them. The CDR3 has 15 amino acids. By flow cytometry, patients selected for sequencing had shown an expansion of CD8+CD57+ cells. Genomic DNA served as template for TCR beta VDJ and CDR3 profiling. TCRdb used MiXCR to reprocess the reads, holding one entry per CDR3 protein. The data hold approximately 200,000 distinct CDR3 sequences, with under 55% observed a single time. Material: sorted CD4+, CD8+, or CD8+CD57+ T cells (not recorded which) from PBMCs. This TCR was recovered from a human donor with aplastic anemia. This chain connects TRBV5-1 to TRBJ1-4; possibly TRBD1 for D (5 bases). The DNA for the CDR3 is TGCGCCAGCAGCTTGGAAGCGGGGCCTTCGGAAAAACTGTTTTTT. Its protein is CASSLEAGPSEKLFF.